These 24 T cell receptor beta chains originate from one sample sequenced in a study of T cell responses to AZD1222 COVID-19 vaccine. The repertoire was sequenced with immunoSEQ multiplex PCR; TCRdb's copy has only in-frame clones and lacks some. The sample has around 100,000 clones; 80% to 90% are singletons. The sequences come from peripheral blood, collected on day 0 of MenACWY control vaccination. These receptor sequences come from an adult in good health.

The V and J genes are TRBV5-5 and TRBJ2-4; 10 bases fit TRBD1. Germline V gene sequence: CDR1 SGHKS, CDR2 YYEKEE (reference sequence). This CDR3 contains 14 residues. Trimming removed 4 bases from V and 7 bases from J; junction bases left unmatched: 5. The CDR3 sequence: CASSPWTGGNIQYF. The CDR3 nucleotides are TGTGCCAGCAGCCCCTGGACAGGGGGGAACATTCAGTACTTC.

In nucleotides, the CDR3 is TGTGCCAGCAGCCCAAATTCACCCCTCCACTTT. This sequence encodes CASSPNSPLHF. This sequence joins TRBV16 and TRBJ1-6; no clear D. V was shortened by 4 bases and J by 7 bases, with 2 bases between the two germline ends. CDR1 and CDR2 (germline): KGHSY, FQNENV. The CDR3 runs 11 residues.

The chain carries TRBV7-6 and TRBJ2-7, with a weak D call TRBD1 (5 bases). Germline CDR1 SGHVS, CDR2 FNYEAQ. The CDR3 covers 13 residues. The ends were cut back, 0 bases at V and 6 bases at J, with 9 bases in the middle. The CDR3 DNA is TGTGCCAGCAGCTTAGCGTGGGGCGGCGAGCAGTACTTC. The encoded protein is CASSLAWGGEQYF.

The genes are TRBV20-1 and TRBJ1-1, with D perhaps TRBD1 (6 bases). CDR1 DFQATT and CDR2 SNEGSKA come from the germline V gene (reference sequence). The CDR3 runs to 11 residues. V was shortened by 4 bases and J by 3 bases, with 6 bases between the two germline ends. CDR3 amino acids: CSAKGDTEAFF. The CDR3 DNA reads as TGCAGTGCTAAGGGGGACACTGAAGCTTTCTTT.

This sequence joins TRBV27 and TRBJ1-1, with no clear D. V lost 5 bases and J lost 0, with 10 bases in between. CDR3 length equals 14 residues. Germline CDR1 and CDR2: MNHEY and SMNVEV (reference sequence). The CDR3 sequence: CASSPGHMNTEAFF. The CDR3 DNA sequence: TGTGCCAGCAGTCCCGGGCATATGAACACTGAAGCTTTCTTT.

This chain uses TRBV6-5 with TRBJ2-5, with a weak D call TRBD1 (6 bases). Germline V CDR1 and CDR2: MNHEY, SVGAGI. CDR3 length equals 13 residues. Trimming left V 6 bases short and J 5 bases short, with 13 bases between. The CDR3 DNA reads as TGTGCCAGCAGCCTGACAGGAAGTGAGACCCAGTACTTC. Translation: CASSLTGSETQYF.

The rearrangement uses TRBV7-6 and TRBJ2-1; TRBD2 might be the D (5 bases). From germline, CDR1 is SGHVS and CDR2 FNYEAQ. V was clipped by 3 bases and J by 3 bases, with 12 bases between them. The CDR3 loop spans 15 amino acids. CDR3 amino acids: CASSFWTGNYNEQFF. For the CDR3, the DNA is TGTGCCAGCAGCTTTTGGACTGGGAACTACAATGAGCAGTTCTTC.

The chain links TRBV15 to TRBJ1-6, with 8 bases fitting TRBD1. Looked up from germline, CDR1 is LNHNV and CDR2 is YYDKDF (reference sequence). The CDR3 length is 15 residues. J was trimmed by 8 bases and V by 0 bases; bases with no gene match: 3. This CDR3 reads CATSRDRGPDSPLHF. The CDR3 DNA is TGTGCCACCAGCAGAGACAGGGGGCCGGATTCACCCCTCCACTTT.

CDR3 sequence: CASSQLGNSYNEQFF. The CDR3 DNA reads as TGCGCCAGCAGCCAACTAGGGAACTCCTACAATGAGCAGTTCTTC. This sequence joins TRBV4-1 and TRBJ2-1; D remains unclear. This CDR3 spans 15 amino acids. Germline V lookup: CDR1 MGHRA, CDR2 YSYEKL. V gave up 2 bases and J gave up 0 bases, with 8 bases separating them.

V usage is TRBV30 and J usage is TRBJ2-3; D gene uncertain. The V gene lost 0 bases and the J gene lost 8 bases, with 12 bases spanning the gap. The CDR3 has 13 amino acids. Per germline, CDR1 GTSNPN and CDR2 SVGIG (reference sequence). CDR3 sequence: CAWSVLSIATQYF. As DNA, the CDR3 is TGTGCCTGGAGTGTACTTAGTATTGCTACGCAGTATTTT.

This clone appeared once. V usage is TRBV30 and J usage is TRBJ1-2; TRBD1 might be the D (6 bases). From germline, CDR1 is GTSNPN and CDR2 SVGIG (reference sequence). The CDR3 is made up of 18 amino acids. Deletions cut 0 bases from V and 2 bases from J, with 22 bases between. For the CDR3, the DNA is TGTGCCTGGAGTGTATTTCGAGGACAGTCAAAGGGGAACTATGGCTACACCTTC. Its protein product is CAWSVFRGQSKGNYGYTF.

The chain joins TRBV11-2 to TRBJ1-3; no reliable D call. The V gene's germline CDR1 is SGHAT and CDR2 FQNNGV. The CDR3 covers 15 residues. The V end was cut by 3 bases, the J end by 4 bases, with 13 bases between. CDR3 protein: CASSFSVSVGNTIYF. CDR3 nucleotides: TGTGCCAGCAGCTTTTCCGTATCGGTGGGAAACACCATATATTTT.

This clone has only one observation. The CDR3: CASSGSWGTGHEKLFF. DNA of the CDR3: TGTGCCAGCAGTGGATCTTGGGGGACAGGGCATGAAAAACTGTTTTTT. The rearrangement uses TRBV25-1 and TRBJ1-4; 9 nucleotides align to TRBD1. This CDR3 has 16 amino acids. CDR1 and CDR2 (germline): MGHDK, SYGVNS. The V gene end was trimmed by 4 bases and the J gene end by 6 bases; junction bases not matched to a gene: 9.

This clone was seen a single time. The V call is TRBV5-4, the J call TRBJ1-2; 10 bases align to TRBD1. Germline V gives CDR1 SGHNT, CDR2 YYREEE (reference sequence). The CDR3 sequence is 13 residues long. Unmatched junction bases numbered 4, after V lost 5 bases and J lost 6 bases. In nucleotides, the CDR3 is TGTGCCAGCAGTTTAGACAGGGGGCATGGCTACACCTTC. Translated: CASSLDRGHGYTF.

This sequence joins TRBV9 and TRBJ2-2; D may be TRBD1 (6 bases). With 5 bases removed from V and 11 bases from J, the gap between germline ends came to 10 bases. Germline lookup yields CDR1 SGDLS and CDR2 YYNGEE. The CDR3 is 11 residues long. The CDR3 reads CASSTGSELFF. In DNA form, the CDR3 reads TGTGCCAGCAGTACAGGGTCCGAGCTGTTTTTT.

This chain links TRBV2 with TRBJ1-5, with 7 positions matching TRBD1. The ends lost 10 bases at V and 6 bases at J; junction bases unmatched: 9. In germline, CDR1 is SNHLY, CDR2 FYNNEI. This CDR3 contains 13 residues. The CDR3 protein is CATSPGGGQPQHF. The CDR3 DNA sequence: TGTGCCACTTCACCAGGGGGTGGTCAGCCCCAGCATTTT.

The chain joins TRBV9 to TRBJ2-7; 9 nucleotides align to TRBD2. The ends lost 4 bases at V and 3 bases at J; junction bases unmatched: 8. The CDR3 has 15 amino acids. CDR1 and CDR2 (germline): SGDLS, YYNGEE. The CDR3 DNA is TGTGCCAGCAGCCCACGCGGGGGGGGGCTCTACGAGCAGTACTTC. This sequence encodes CASSPRGGGLYEQYF. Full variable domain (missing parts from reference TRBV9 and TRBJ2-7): DSGVTQTPKHLITATGQRVTLRCSPRSGDLSVYWYQQSLDQGLQFLIQYYNGEERAKGNILERFSAQQFPDLHSELNLSSLELGDSALYFCASSPRGGGLYEQYFGPGTRLTVT.

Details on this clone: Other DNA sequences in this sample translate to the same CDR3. The CDR3 DNA reads as TGTGCCAGCAGCCTCGGCACCGGGGAGCTGTTTTTT. It encodes CASSLGTGELFF. The V and J genes are TRBV7-9 and TRBJ2-2; D is undetermined. CDR1 and CDR2 (germline): SEHNR, FQNEAQ (reference sequence). Trimming removed 5 bases at V and 4 bases at J, with 5 bases between. This CDR3 spans 12 amino acids.

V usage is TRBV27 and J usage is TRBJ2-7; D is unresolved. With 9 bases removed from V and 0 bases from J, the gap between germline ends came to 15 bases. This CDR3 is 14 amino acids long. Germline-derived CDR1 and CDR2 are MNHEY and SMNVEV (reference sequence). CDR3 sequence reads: CARDGHGNSYEQYF. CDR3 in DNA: TGTGCCAGGGACGGTCATGGGAACTCCTACGAGCAGTACTTC.

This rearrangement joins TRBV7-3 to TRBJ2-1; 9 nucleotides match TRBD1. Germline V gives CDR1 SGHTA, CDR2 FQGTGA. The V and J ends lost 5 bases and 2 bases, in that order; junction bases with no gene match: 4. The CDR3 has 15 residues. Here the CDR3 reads CASSPGTGTYNEQFF. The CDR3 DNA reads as TGTGCCAGCAGCCCCGGGACAGGGACCTACAATGAGCAGTTCTTC.

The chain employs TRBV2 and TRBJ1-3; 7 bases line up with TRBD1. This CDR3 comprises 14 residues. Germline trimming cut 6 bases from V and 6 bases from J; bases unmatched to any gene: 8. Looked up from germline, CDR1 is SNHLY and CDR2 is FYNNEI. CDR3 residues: CASRSGTEANTIYF. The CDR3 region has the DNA TGTGCCAGCAGGTCCGGGACAGAGGCAAACACCATATATTTT.

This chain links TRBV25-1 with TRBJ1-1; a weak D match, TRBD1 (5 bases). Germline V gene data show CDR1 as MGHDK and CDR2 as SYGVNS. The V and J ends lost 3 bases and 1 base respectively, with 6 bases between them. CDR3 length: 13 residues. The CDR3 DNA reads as TGTGCCAGCAGTGACAGGGAGAACACTGAAGCTTTCTTT. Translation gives CASSDRENTEAFF.

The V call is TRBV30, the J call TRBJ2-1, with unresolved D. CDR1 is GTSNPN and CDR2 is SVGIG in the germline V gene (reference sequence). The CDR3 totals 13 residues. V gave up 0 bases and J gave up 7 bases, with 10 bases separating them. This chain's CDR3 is CAWSVVAANEQFF. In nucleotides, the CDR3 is TGTGCCTGGAGTGTTGTGGCAGCAAATGAGCAGTTCTTC.

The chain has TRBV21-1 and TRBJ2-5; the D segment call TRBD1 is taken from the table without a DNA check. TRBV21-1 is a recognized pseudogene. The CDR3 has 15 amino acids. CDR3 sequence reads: CASSTGQGPRETQYF. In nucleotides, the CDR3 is TGTGCCAGCAGCACGGGACAGGGCCCCCGAGAGACCCAGTACTTC.